This T cell receptor beta chain was retrieved from a study of blood T cell repertoires in COVID-19. Whole-study context: The origin of the acute and convalescent COVID-19 samples was the United States, Italy and Spain. In each case, the material was cDNA or gDNA derived from T cells, B-cell-depleted T cells, or PBMCs.

Original processing methods: The assay estimated nucleated cells by amplifying reference gene primers. Measured with immunoSEQ multiplex PCR; TCRdb has only the in-frame clones, and not every one. V and J calls and clone size come straight from that table; D and trimming were deduced from the DNA. Of 190,000 or so clones in the sample, approximately 86% were seen once. In germline, CDR1 is DFQATT, CDR2 SNEGSKA (reference sequence). CDR3 size: 11 residues. The V and J genes are TRBV20-1 and TRBJ1-1; possible D gene TRBD1, 6 bases. The specimen sequenced was peripheral blood. This receptor was taken from a woman in her twenties or thirties with active or convalescent COVID-19. The CDR3 reads CRIGGVTEAFF. CDR3 bases: TGCAGGATAGGGGGAGTCACTGAAGCTTTCTTT.